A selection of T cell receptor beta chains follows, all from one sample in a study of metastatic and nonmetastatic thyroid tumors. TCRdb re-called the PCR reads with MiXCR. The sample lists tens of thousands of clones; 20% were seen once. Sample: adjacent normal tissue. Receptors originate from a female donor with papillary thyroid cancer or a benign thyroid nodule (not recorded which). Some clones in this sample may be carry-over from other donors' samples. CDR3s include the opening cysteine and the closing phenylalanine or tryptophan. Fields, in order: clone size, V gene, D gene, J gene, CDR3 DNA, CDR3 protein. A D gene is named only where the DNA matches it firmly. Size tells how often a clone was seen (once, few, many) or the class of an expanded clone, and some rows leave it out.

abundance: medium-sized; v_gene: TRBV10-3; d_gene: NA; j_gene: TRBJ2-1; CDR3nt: TGTGCCATCAGTGCGATACCGGAGATCAATGAGCAGTTCTTC; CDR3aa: CAISAIPEINEQFF
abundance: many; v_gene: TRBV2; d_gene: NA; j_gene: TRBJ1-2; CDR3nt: TGTGCCAGCAGTGAAGATGGCTATGGCTACACCTTC; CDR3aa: CASSEDGYGYTF
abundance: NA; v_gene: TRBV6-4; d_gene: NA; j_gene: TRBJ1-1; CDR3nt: TGTGCCAGCAGTGCGACAGAGCTCACTGAAGCTTTCTTT; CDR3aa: CASSATELTEAFF
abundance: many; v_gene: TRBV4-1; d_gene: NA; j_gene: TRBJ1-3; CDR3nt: TGCGCCAGCAGCCAAGATTTTCCCGGAAACACCATATATTTT; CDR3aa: CASSQDFPGNTIYF
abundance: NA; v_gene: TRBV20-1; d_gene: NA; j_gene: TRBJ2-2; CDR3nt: TGCAGTGCCCAGGCGGGCACCGGGGAGCTGTTTTTT; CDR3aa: CSAQAGTGELFF
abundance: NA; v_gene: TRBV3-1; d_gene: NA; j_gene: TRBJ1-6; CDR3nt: TGTGCCAGCAGCCTTGGGAGATCCTATAATTCACCCCTCCACTTT; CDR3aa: CASSLGRSYNSPLHF
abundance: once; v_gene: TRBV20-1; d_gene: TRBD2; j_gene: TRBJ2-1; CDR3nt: TGCAGTGCTGTGGGACTAGCGGGAGTCCCCCAGTTCTTC; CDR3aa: CSAVGLAGVPQFF
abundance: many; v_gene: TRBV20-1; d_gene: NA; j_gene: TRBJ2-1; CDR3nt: TGCAGTGCGAGTAGGGCTACTTACAATGAGCAGTTCTTC; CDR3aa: CSASRATYNEQFF
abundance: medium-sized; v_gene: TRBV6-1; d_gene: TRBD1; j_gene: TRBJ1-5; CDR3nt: TGTGCCAGCAGTGCCTACAGGGGGGAGAGCAATCAGCCCCAGCATTTT; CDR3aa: CASSAYRGESNQPQHF
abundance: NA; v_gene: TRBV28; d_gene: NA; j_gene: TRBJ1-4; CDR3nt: TGTGCCAGCAAGGGAGCGGAGGTGGGCAGGAATGAAAAACTGTTTTTT; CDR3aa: CASKGAEVGRNEKLFF
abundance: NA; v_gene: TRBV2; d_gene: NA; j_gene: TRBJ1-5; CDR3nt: TGTGCCAGCAGTGAACAGGCAGCCTATAGCAATCAGCCCCAGCATTTT; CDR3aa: CASSEQAAYSNQPQHF
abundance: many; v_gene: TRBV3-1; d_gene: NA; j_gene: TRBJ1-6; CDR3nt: TGTGCCAGCAGCCAAGAAGAGTGGGGAATCTCCGGAATTTCACCCCTCCACTTT; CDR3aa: CASSQEEWGISGISPLHF
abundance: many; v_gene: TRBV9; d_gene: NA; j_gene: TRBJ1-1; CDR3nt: TGTGCCAGCAGCACCATGGGAGAGGACACTGAAGCTTTCTTT; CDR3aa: CASSTMGEDTEAFF
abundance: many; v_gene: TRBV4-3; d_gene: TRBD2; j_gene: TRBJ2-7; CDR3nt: TGCGCCAGCAGCCAAGGGCTAGCGGGAGCCTACGAGCAGTACTTC; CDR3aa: CASSQGLAGAYEQYF
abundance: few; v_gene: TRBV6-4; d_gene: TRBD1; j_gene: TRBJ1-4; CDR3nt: TGTGCCAGCAGTTACTACGGACAGGGTGGAGAAAAACTGTTTTTT; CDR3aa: CASSYYGQGGEKLFF
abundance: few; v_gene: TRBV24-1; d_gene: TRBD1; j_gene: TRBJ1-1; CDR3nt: TGTGCCACCAGGGGACAGACGAACACTGAATTTTTCTTT; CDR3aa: CATRGQTNTEFFF
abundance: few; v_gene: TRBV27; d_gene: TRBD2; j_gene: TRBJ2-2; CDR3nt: TGTGCCAGCAGTCCTCTAGCGGAGAGGAACACCGGGGAGCTGTTTTTT; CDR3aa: CASSPLAERNTGELFF
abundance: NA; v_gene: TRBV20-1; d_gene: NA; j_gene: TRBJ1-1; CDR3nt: TGCACCGCTTCACCGGGTGGGCCTGAAGCTTTCTTT; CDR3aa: CTASPGGPEAFF
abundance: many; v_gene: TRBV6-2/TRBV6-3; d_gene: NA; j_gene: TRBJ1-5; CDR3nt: TGTGCCAGCAGTTACCACCGCTCCCACAGGGACGGTTTAAATCAGCCCCAGCATTTT; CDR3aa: CASSYHRSHRDGLNQPQHF
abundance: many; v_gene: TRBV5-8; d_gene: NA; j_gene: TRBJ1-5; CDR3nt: TGTGCCACCTCCGTAGGGGTGGGCAATCAGCCCCAGCATTTT; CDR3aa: CATSVGVGNQPQHF
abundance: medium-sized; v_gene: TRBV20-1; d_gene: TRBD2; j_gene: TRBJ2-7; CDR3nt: TGCAGTGCTAGAGGCCCTAGCGGGAGAGGCTCCTACGAGCAGTACTTC; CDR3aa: CSARGPSGRGSYEQYF
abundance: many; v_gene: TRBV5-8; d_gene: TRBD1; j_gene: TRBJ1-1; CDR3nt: TGTGCCAGCGTCTGGGACAGTCACACTGAAGCTTTCTTT; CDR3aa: CASVWDSHTEAFF
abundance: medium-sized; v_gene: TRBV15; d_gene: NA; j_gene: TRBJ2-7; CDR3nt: TGTGCCACCAGCAGAGATTTACAGAGCTCCTACGAGCAGTACTTC; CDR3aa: CATSRDLQSSYEQYF
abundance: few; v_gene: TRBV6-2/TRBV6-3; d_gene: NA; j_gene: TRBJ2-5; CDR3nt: TGTGCCAGCAGTTACGAAGTGGGCCCTCGTGAGACCCAGTACTTC; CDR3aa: CASSYEVGPRETQYF
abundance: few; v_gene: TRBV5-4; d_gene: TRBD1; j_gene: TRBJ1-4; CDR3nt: TGTGCCAGCAGCTCTAACAGGGGAGTTAATGAAAAACTGTTTTTT; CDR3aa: CASSSNRGVNEKLFF
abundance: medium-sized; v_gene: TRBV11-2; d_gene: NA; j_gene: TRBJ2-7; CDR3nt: TGTGCCAGCAGCCCAGCCTACGAGCAGTACTTC; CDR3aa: CASSPAYEQYF
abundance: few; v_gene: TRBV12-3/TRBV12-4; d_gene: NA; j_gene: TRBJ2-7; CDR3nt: TGTGCCAGCAGTTTAATGGGGTCCGAGCAGTACTTC; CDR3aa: CASSLMGSEQYF
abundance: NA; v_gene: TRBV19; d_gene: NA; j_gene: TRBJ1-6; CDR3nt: TGTGCCAGTTCCTACGGGTATAATTCACCCCTCCACTTT; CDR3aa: CASSYGYNSPLHF
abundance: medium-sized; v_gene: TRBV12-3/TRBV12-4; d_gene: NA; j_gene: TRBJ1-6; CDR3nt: TGTGCCACCACCAGGGCCAGGGGTAATTCACCCCTCCACTTT; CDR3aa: CATTRARGNSPLHF
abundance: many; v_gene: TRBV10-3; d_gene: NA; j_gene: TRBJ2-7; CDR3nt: TGTGCCATCAGTGGAAGGGCGTACGAGCAGTACTTC; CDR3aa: CAISGRAYEQYF
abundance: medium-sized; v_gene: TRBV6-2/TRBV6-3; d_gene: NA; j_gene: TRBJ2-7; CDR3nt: TGTGCCATCTCCAGGAGTGGGATTTACGAGCAGTACTTC; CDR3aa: CAISRSGIYEQYF
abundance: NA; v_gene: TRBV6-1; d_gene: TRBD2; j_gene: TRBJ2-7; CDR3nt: TGTGCCAGCACCGCTACTAGCGGGAGTATCTACGAGCAGTACTTC; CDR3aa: CASTATSGSIYEQYF
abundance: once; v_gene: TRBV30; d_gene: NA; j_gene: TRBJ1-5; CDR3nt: TGTGCCTGCCATCATCAGGGGCCCGGTCGTATTTTGCATTTT; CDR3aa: CACHHQGPGRILHF
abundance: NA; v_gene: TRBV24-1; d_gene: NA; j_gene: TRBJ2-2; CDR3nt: TGTGCCACCAGTGATTTGAGGGAGCGGACCGGGGAGCTGTTTTTT; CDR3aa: CATSDLRERTGELFF
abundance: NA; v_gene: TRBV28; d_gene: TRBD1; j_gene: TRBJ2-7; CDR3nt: TGTGCCAGCAGCTACGGGACAGGAAGCTCCTACGAGCAGTACTTC; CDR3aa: CASSYGTGSSYEQYF
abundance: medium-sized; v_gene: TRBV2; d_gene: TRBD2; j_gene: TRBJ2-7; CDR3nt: TGTGCCAGCAGACGGGGACTAGCGGAATACGAGCAGTACTTC; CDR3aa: CASRRGLAEYEQYF
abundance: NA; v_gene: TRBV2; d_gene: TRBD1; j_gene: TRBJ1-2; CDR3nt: TGTGCCAGCAGTGTGAGCGGGACAGGGGGCTTCGATGGCTACACCTTC; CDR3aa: CASSVSGTGGFDGYTF
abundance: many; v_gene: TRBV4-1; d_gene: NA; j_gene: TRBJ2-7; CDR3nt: TGCGCCAGCAGCCAAGTGGGCGTTTACGAGCAGTACTTC; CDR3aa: CASSQVGVYEQYF
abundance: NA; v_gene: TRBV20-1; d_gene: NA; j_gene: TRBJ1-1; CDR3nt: TGCAGTGCTAGAGGGACCGCTAACCCTGAAGCTTTCTTT; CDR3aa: CSARGTANPEAFF
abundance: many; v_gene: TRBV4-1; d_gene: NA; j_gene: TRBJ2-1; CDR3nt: TGCGCCAGCAGCCAAGATAGTCAAGGGGTGGGGGAGCAGTTCTTC; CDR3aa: CASSQDSQGVGEQFF